This TCR beta chain was profiled in a study of T-cell reconstitution after alpha-beta-depleted transplantation in children. Ten or more counts support this clonotype. Using unique molecular identifiers, the investigators prepared the TCRbeta library. From the PCR reads, TCRdb called clonotypes with MiXCR, one entry per CDR3 protein. The sample consists of just over 350,000 distinct CDR3 sequences, roughly 15% of them appearing once. The sequence came from a human donor who donated a stem cell graft to a child with Fanconi anemia. Source: PBMCs, taken from the stem cell graft.

CDR3 sequence: CASTATENTGELFF. The CDR3 nucleotides are TGTGCCAGCACCGCGACTGAGAACACCGGGGAGCTGTTTTTT. The chain carries TRBV12-3 or TRBV12-4 and TRBJ2-2; D is uncertain. The CDR3 consists of 14 residues. The V end lost 7 bases, the J end lost 1 base, and 10 bases lay between the germline ends.